What follows are 30 T cell receptor beta chains derived from one specimen sequenced in a study of blood T cell repertoires in COVID-19. Some clones are missing from TCRdb's copy, which holds only in-frame ones; the method was immunoSEQ multiplex PCR. The sample has 370,000 or so clones, roughly four fifths seen once. Material: peripheral blood. The receptors stem from a human donor with acute or convalescent COVID-19. The donor label of this sample is uncertain.

This clone came up once. The chain joins TRBV6-5 to TRBJ1-1, with D unclear. The germline V gene has CDR1 MNHEY and CDR2 SVGAGI. The length of the CDR3 is 12 residues. V was shortened by 7 bases and J by 12 bases, with 18 bases between the two germline ends. The CDR3 here is CASTVVGLESFF. CDR3 bases: TGTGCCAGCACCGTGGTGGGCCTCGAGTCTTTCTTT.

For the CDR3, the DNA is TGCAGCGTGGGACAGGGGGCGCCCTACGAGCAGTACTTC. Translated, it gives CSVGQGAPYEQYF. V and J are TRBV29-1 and TRBJ2-7; 12 nucleotides match TRBD1. CDR3 size: 13 residues. V was clipped by 6 bases and J by 2 bases; unmatched bases: 2. The germline V gene has CDR1 SQVTM and CDR2 ANQGSEA.

This rearrangement joins TRBV7-8 to TRBJ2-7; D is ambiguous. The germline V and J ends were trimmed by 4 bases and 2 bases, with 9 bases remaining between them. Germline V gene data show CDR1 as SGHVS and CDR2 as FQNEAQ. This CDR3 has 13 residues. The CDR3 DNA follows: TGTGCCAGCAGCTCTCGACAACCCTACGAGCAGTACTTC. This gives the protein CASSSRQPYEQYF.

This clone was recorded only once. The rearrangement links TRBV3-1 (or the pseudogene TRBV3-2) to TRBJ2-3; 9 positions match TRBD2. Germline V CDR1 and CDR2: LGHDT, YNNKEL (reference sequence). V was clipped by 4 bases and J by 6 bases; unmatched bases: 5. There are 14 residues in the CDR3. CDR3 sequence reads: CASSRASGIDTQYF. DNA of the CDR3: TGTGCCAGCAGCCGGGCTAGCGGGATTGATACGCAGTATTTT.

The rearrangement uses TRBV4-1 and TRBJ2-3; D call uncertain. The CDR3 length is 13 residues. Trimming stripped 1 base from V and 4 bases from J, with 6 bases between. The germline CDR1 and CDR2 sequences are MGHRA and YSYEKL. DNA for the CDR3: TGCGCCAGCAGCCAAGGGCTGGCAGATACGCAGTATTTT. It yields the protein CASSQGLADTQYF.

The CDR3 DNA sequence: TGTGCCAGCAGCTCACGACAGGGGAGTTCACCCCTCCACTTT. This translates into CASSSRQGSSPLHF. The chain uses TRBV11-2 and TRBJ1-6, with TRBD1 identical over 8 bases. The junction had 5 bases not matched to a gene; V was cut back by 4 bases and J by 9 bases. This CDR3 has 14 residues. CDR1 and CDR2 (germline): SGHAT, FQNNGV. Full variable domain (outside the CDR3, taken from reference TRBV11-2 and TRBJ1-6): EAGVAQSPRYKIIEKRQSVAFWCNPISGHATLYWYQQILGQGPKLLIQFQNNGVVDDSQLPKDRFSAERLKGVDSTLKIQPAKLEDSAVYLCASSSRQGSSPLHFGNGTRLTVT.

The CDR3 is CASRSGGWQQYF. The CDR3 nucleotides read TGTGCCAGCAGGTCGGGGGGGTGGCAGCAGTACTTC. The chain recombines TRBV28 with TRBJ2-7; TRBD2 agrees at 8 bases. Unmatched junction bases numbered 6, after V lost 6 bases and J lost 8 bases. The CDR3 consists of 12 residues. The germline CDR1 and CDR2 sequences are MDHEN and SYDVKM.

This clone was seen a few times. In DNA form, the CDR3 reads TGCGCCAGCAGCTGGAGGGGAGACGGGGTGGATACGCAGTATTTT. This translates into CASSWRGDGVDTQYF. V and J are TRBV5-1 and TRBJ2-3; possible D gene TRBD2, 6 bases. From germline, CDR1 is SGHRS and CDR2 YFSETQ. V was clipped by 3 bases and J by 6 bases, with 17 bases between them. The CDR3 covers 15 residues.

The chain has TRBV5-8 and TRBJ1-2; D is unclear. The CDR3 contains 14 residues. The germline V gene has CDR1 SGHTS and CDR2 YDEGEE. V gave up 2 bases and J gave up 6 bases, with 14 bases separating them. The CDR3 loop reads CASSFRTATNGYTF. The CDR3 DNA follows: TGTGCCAGCAGCTTCCGGACGGCGACTAATGGCTACACCTTC.

This clone was counted between two and nine times. This chain connects TRBV6-2 or TRBV6-3 to TRBJ2-2; D ambiguous. This CDR3 has 13 amino acids. The ends were cut back, 5 bases at V and 1 base at J, with 5 bases in the middle. From germline, CDR1 is MNHEY and CDR2 SVGEGT. CDR3 DNA sequence: TGTGCCAGCAGTCTTTTGAACACCGGGGAGCTGTTTTTT. It is translated as CASSLLNTGELFF.

This clone has only a few counts. The chain couples TRBV19 to TRBJ2-1; 7 nucleotides match TRBD2. The V and J ends lost 5 bases and 8 bases, in that order; junction bases with no gene match: 9. The CDR3 runs to 14 residues. Germline assignment: CDR1 LNHDA and CDR2 SQIVND (reference sequence). CDR3 nucleotides: TGTGCCAGTAGTCCGGGACTACGGTTGGATGAGCAGTTCTTC. It codes for CASSPGLRLDEQFF.

This clone was counted between two and nine times. The V gene is TRBV27, the J gene TRBJ1-4; D might be TRBD1 (5 bases). Germline loops: CDR1 MNHEY, CDR2 SMNVEV (reference sequence). This CDR3 spans 14 amino acids. Trimming stripped 2 bases from V and 7 bases from J, with 11 bases between. DNA of the CDR3: TGTGCCAGCAGTTTAGCCGCTACAGGTGAAAAACTGTTTTTT. Translated: CASSLAATGEKLFF.

This sequence joins TRBV18 and TRBJ1-1, with TRBD1 matching 9 bases. With 4 bases clipped from V and 0 bases from J, the junction kept 3 bases outside the gene matches. This CDR3 is 15 amino acids long. Germline V gene sequence: CDR1 KGHSH, CDR2 LQKENI. CDR3 sequence: CASSLRQGVNTEAFF. The CDR3 DNA reads TGTGCCAGCTCACTTCGACAGGGGGTGAACACTGAAGCTTTCTTT.

The CDR3 sequence: CASSVRLGSGGAIGTDTQYF. The DNA for the CDR3 is TGTGCCAGCAGCGTAAGACTAGGTAGCGGGGGGGCCATTGGCACAGATACGCAGTATTTT. The chain uses TRBV9 and TRBJ2-3; TRBD2 agrees at 11 bases. This CDR3 spans 20 amino acids. Per germline, CDR1 SGDLS and CDR2 YYNGEE. V lost 1 base and J lost 1; bases outside the gene matches: 14.

The chain has TRBV11-2 and TRBJ1-6; 9 nucleotides align to TRBD1. Germline V gives CDR1 SGHAT, CDR2 FQNNGV. The trim removed 5 bases at V and 3 bases at J, leaving 5 bases unmatched. This CDR3 region has 16 residues. Written as DNA, the CDR3 is TGTGCCAGCAGCCCGGGGACAGGGATCTATAATTCACCCCTCCACTTT. This gives the protein CASSPGTGIYNSPLHF.

This chain connects TRBV2 to TRBJ1-2; the D gene is possibly TRBD1 (6 bases). Germline loops: CDR1 SNHLY, CDR2 FYNNEI. V lost 6 bases, J lost 4 bases, and 21 bases lay in between. The length of the CDR3 is 16 residues. CDR3 protein: CASRGRQDTLFYGYTF. The CDR3 DNA is TGTGCCAGCAGGGGGAGACAGGATACTCTCTTCTATGGCTACACCTTC.

The chain links TRBV9 to TRBJ1-1; maybe TRBD1 (6 bases). CDR1 is SGDLS and CDR2 is YYNGEE in the germline V gene. V was shortened by 0 bases and J by 6 bases, with 9 bases between the two germline ends. This CDR3 has 13 residues. The CDR3 loop is CASSVGDMAEAFF. DNA for the CDR3: TGTGCCAGCAGCGTAGGGGACATGGCTGAAGCTTTCTTT. Based on the CDR3 plus reference TRBV9 and TRBJ1-1, the full variable domain is DSGVTQTPKHLITATGQRVTLRCSPRSGDLSVYWYQQSLDQGLQFLIQYYNGEERAKGNILERFSAQQFPDLHSELNLSSLELGDSALYFCASSVGDMAEAFFGQGTRLTVV.

The gene calls are TRBV28 and TRBJ1-1, with 8 bases aligning to TRBD1. This CDR3 spans 15 amino acids. Germline assignment: CDR1 MDHEN and CDR2 SYDVKM. V lost 6 bases, J lost 0 bases, and 6 bases stayed unmatched. The CDR3 sequence is CASSRTGYVNTEAFF. The CDR3 region has the DNA TGTGCCAGCAGCAGGACAGGGTATGTGAACACTGAAGCTTTCTTT.

The chain combines TRBV11-1 with TRBJ2-2, with 13 bases that match TRBD2. After removal of 4 bases from V and 5 bases from J, the junction contained 4 bases not matched to a gene. The germline V gene encodes CDR1 SGHAT and CDR2 FQDESV (reference sequence). The CDR3 length is 16 residues. CDR3: CASSWTSGGGTGELFF. The CDR3 coding sequence is TGTGCCAGCAGCTGGACTAGCGGGGGTGGTACCGGGGAGCTGTTTTTT.

The CDR3 loop reads CSASAESSYNEQFF. As DNA, the CDR3 is TGCAGTGCTAGTGCGGAGAGCTCCTACAATGAGCAGTTCTTC. The chain links TRBV20-1 to TRBJ2-1; D remains ambiguous. The V gene's germline CDR1 is DFQATT and CDR2 SNEGSKA (reference sequence). Trimming cost V 3 bases and J 0 bases, with 9 bases left between them. This CDR3 is 14 amino acids long.

The sample holds a few counts of this clone. The V and J genes are TRBV19 and TRBJ2-2; 7 bases are shared with TRBD1. V dropped 4 bases and J dropped 7; count of bases not matched to a gene: 6. The CDR3 contains 14 residues. CDR1 LNHDA and CDR2 SQIVND come from the germline V gene (reference sequence). CDR3 residues: CASSKGQVVGELFF. As DNA, the CDR3 is TGTGCCAGTAGTAAAGGACAGGTCGTCGGGGAGCTGTTTTTT. Together with reference TRBV19 and TRBJ2-2, the CDR3 gives the full variable domain: DGGITQSPKYLFRKEGQNVTLSCEQNLNHDAMYWYRQDPGQGLRLIYYSQIVNDFQKGDIAEGYSVSREKKESFPLTVTSAQKNPTAFYLCASSKGQVVGELFFGEGSRLTVL.

The chain uses TRBV19 and TRBJ2-7, with D possibly TRBD1 on 6 matching bases. The V end was cut by 5 bases, the J end by 1 base, with 12 bases between. The CDR3 has 14 residues. CDR1 LNHDA and CDR2 SQIVND come from the germline V gene (reference sequence). This CDR3 reads CASSPMDRSYEQYF. In DNA form, the CDR3 reads TGTGCCAGTAGTCCTATGGACAGATCCTACGAGCAGTACTTC.

The chain employs TRBV10-3 and TRBJ1-1; 8 bases map to TRBD1. CDR1 and CDR2 from the germline V gene are ENHRY and SYGVKD. This CDR3 has 15 amino acids. J gave up 5 bases and V 2 bases, and 7 bases lay outside the gene matches. The CDR3 DNA reads TGTGCCATCAGTGAGCCTGGACAGGGCGGGACTGAAGCTTTCTTT. Its translation is CAISEPGQGGTEAFF.

The V gene is TRBV19, the J gene TRBJ2-1; TRBD1 is a possible D gene (6 bases). Germline V gives CDR1 LNHDA, CDR2 SQIVND (reference sequence). V lost 6 bases and J 8 bases, leaving 17 bases between the germline ends. The CDR3 runs 14 residues. In DNA form, the CDR3 reads TGTGCCAGTAGCCAACAGGGTTATCAGGATGAGCAGTTCTTC. Its protein product is CASSQQGYQDEQFF.

The chain links TRBV7-8 to TRBJ1-3; weak D call: TRBD1 (6 bases). The CDR3 consists of 14 residues. The V and J ends lost 5 bases and 1 base respectively, with 9 bases between them. The germline V gene has CDR1 SGHVS and CDR2 FQNEAQ. The CDR3 is CASSPGVSGNTIYF. The DNA of the CDR3 is TGTGCCAGCAGCCCAGGGGTATCTGGAAACACCATATATTTT.

The rearrangement uses TRBV30 and TRBJ2-6; unclear D gene. This CDR3 spans 12 amino acids. V gave up 4 bases and J gave up 1 base, with 2 bases separating them. Germline-derived CDR1 and CDR2 are GTSNPN and SVGIG (reference sequence). Written as DNA, the CDR3 is TGTGCCTGGACATCTGGGGCCAACGTCCTGACTTTC. Protein sequence: CAWTSGANVLTF.

The chain is built from TRBV21-1 and TRBJ2-5; the DNA was not compared with TRBD1, the D call given in the table. TRBV21-1 is recorded as a pseudogene. There are 17 residues in the CDR3. The CDR3 DNA is TGTGCCAGCAGTACCGGGACAGGGGCGTTTAAACAAGAGACCCAGTACTTC. As protein: CASSTGTGAFKQETQYF.

The chain combines TRBV6-5 with TRBJ1-2; TRBD1 matches at 7 bases. The germline V gene has CDR1 MNHEY and CDR2 SVGAGI. The ends lost 6 bases at V and 0 bases at J; junction bases unmatched: 7. The length of the CDR3 is 15 residues. The CDR3 region is CASSLQGPANYGYTF. CDR3 sequence (DNA): TGTGCCAGCAGCTTACAGGGGCCGGCTAACTATGGCTACACCTTC.

The gene calls are TRBV4-2 and TRBJ2-4, with 7 bases matching TRBD2. V lost 1 base and J lost 3; bases outside the gene matches: 3. The CDR3 consists of 15 residues. The germline gives CDR1 LGHNA, CDR2 YNFKEQ. CDR3 residues: CASSQVGTNKNIQYF. CDR3 coding DNA: TGTGCCAGCAGCCAAGTGGGGACTAACAAAAACATTCAGTACTTC.

V usage is TRBV18 and J usage is TRBJ1-5, with TRBD1 matching 9 bases. The CDR3 consists of 15 residues. The ends lost 3 bases at V and 7 bases at J; junction bases unmatched: 7. Germline V CDR1 and CDR2: KGHSH, LQKENI. In DNA form, the CDR3 reads TGTGCCAGCTCACCGGTGGGACAGGGAGGGCAGCCCCAGCATTTT. Encoded protein: CASSPVGQGGQPQHF.